The clone carrying this TCR beta chain has at least ten counts. As yet, its antigen is unknown. These data are taken from a study of T cell repertoires in cytomegalovirus infection. At the level of the study: Both CMV infection and a matching HLA type were indicated by public TCR beta signatures.

This CDR3 spans 14 amino acids. Germline lookup yields CDR1 SNHLY and CDR2 FYNNEI. Trimming left V 4 bases short and J 4 bases short, with 12 bases between. Findings and limits, study-wide: Frequencies of public TCR beta families were cumulated, and this identified carriers of CMV plus the relevant HLA. Ex vivo responses were dominated by HLA-C-restricted CMV-specific TCR beta clonotypes.

TCRdb re-called the reads with MiXCR, one entry per CDR3 protein. Of a few hundred thousand distinct CDR3 sequences listed, around 9.5% are singletons. This clonotype was obtained from a human donor in good health (CMV status not recorded). Some clones in this sample may be carry-over from other donors' samples. The specimen sequenced was PBMCs. The V call is TRBV2, the J call TRBJ2-3; TRBD2 is a possible D gene (5 bases). The CDR3 DNA sequence: TGTGCCAGCAGTGGGGAGACGAGGGCAGATACGCAGTATTTT. It translates to CASSGETRADTQYF.